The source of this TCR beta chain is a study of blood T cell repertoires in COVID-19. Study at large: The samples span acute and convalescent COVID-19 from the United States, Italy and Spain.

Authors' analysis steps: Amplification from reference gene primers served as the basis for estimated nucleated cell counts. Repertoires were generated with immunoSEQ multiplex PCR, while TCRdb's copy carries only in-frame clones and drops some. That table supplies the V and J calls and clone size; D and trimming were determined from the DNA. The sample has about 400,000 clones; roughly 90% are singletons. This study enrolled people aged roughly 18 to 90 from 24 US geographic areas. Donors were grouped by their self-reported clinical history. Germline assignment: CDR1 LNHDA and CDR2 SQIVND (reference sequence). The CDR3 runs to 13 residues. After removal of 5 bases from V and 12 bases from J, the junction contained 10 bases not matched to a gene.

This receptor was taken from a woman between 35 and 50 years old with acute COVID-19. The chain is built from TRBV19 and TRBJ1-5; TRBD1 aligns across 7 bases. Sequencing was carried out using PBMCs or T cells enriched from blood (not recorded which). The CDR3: CASSVRQGTNQHF. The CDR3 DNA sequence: TGTGCCAGTAGTGTCAGACAGGGTACCAACCAGCATTTT.